The 25 T cell receptor beta chains listed next were all sequenced from one sample in a study of blood T cells in healthy people across ages. The use of a sample-barcoded 5' primer and a J-beta primer mix characterized a second PCR of 7 to 11 cycles. One entry per CDR3 protein results from TCRdb running MiXCR on the 5' RACE reads. The profile shows about 640,000 distinct CDR3 sequences, roughly 53% of them singletons. Source material: blood. Receptors originate from a man aged 60 to 69 in good health.

This chain links TRBV4-2 with TRBJ2-7, with 7 bases fitting TRBD2. Germline CDR1 and CDR2: LGHNA and YNFKEQ. After removal of 1 base from V and 0 bases from J, the junction contained 3 bases not matched to a gene. The CDR3 has 15 residues. The CDR3 region has the DNA TGTGCCAGCAGCCAAGGACTAGCTCTCTCCTACGAGCAGTACTTC. Its translation: CASSQGLALSYEQYF.

The chain recombines TRBV25-1 with TRBJ2-5; no firm D call. In germline, CDR1 is MGHDK, CDR2 SYGVNS. The V gene lost 6 bases and the J gene lost 11 bases, with 16 bases spanning the gap. The CDR3 sequence is 12 residues long. As DNA, the CDR3 is TGTGCCAGCAGAGCTGACACGGATGCGCAGTACTTC. Translated, it gives CASRADTDAQYF.

This clonotype appeared a few times. V usage is TRBV5-1 and J usage is TRBJ1-5; the match to TRBD1 covers 7 bases. This CDR3 comprises 15 residues. Germline V gene data show CDR1 as SGHRS and CDR2 as YFSETQ. V trimming: 4 bases; J trimming: 1 base; junction bases outside the gene matches: 5. CDR3 amino acids: CASSPTGHSNQPQHF. The DNA of the CDR3 is TGCGCCAGCAGCCCGACAGGGCACAGCAATCAGCCCCAGCATTTT.

The rearrangement joins TRBV11-2 to TRBJ2-2; TRBD2 matches 8 bases. This CDR3 has 15 residues. The trim removed 2 bases at V and 12 bases at J, leaving 11 bases unmatched. Germline V gene data show CDR1 as SGHAT and CDR2 as FQNNGV. The CDR3 sequence is CASSLSDLAGRKLFF. The CDR3 DNA reads as TGTGCCAGCAGCTTAAGTGATCTAGCGGGCAGGAAGCTGTTTTTT.

The V gene is TRBV3-1, the J gene TRBJ2-7; the D is unclear. Germline CDR1 is LGHDT and CDR2 is YNNKEL (reference sequence). This CDR3 spans 12 amino acids. Between the trimmed V and J ends, which lost 1 base and 6 bases, there was a span of 7 bases. The CDR3 protein is CASSQGPGEQYF. CDR3 coding DNA: TGTGCCAGCAGCCAAGGGCCTGGCGAGCAGTACTTC.

The chain employs TRBV5-1 and TRBJ2-1, with a possible D match to TRBD2 (7 bases). The V and J ends lost 0 bases and 4 bases respectively, with 14 bases between them. Germline V gene sequence: CDR1 SGHRS, CDR2 YFSETQ. This CDR3 is built from 16 residues. CDR3 sequence (DNA): TGCGCCAGCAGCTTGGTACGCGGGGGCGAATACAATGAGCAGTTCTTC. It translates to CASSLVRGGEYNEQFF.

The chain couples TRBV5-6 to TRBJ2-3; no firm D call. Looked up from germline, CDR1 is SGHDT and CDR2 is YYEEEE. Trimming shortened V by 0 bases and J by 1 base, and 6 bases separated the two germline ends. The CDR3 extends over 14 amino acids. The DNA of the CDR3 is TGTGCCAGCAGCTTGGTAGAGGGCACAGATACGCAGTATTTT. Translating it yields CASSLVEGTDTQYF. Filled out from reference TRBV5-6 and TRBJ2-3, the complete variable domain reads DAGVTQSPTHLIKTRGQQVTLRCSPKSGHDTVSWYQQALGQGPQFIFQYYEEEERQRGNFPDRFSGHQFPNYSSELNVNALLLGDSALYLCASSLVEGTDTQYFGPGTRLTVL.

This clonotype was detected only a few times. The chain is built from TRBV29-1 and TRBJ1-2; D is undetermined. V gave up 5 bases and J gave up 1 base, with 11 bases separating them. The CDR3 spans 13 residues. Germline-derived CDR1 and CDR2 are SQVTM and ANQGSEA. The chain's CDR3 is CSVPGSSNYGYTF. The CDR3, as DNA: TGCAGCGTTCCCGGGAGTAGTAACTATGGCTACACCTTC.

The V gene is TRBV20-1, the J gene TRBJ2-5; a possible D gene is TRBD1 (5 bases). This CDR3 has 14 residues. The V gene's germline CDR1 is DFQATT and CDR2 SNEGSKA (reference sequence). V shed 1 base and J shed 5 bases, with 14 bases lying between them. CDR3: CSARAPQGSETQYF. The DNA of the CDR3 is TGCAGTGCTAGAGCCCCCCAGGGTTCGGAGACCCAGTACTTC.

The chain employs TRBV13 and TRBJ1-2; 10 bases are a match to TRBD1. The CDR3 consists of 14 residues. J gave up 6 bases and V 5 bases, and 6 bases lay outside the gene matches. CDR1 PRHDT and CDR2 FYEKMQ come from the germline V gene (reference sequence). As DNA, the CDR3 is TGTGCCAGCAGCGGACGGGACAGGGGAGATGGCTACACCTTC. This gives the protein CASSGRDRGDGYTF.

This sequence joins TRBV12-3 or TRBV12-4 and TRBJ2-5; no clear D gene. Between the trimmed V and J ends, which lost 4 bases and 0 bases, there was a span of 6 bases. This CDR3 is built from 13 residues. In nucleotides, the CDR3 is TGTGCCAGCAGTTATCTTAACCAAGAGACCCAGTACTTC. It codes for CASSYLNQETQYF.

The chain employs TRBV5-6 and TRBJ1-2; D gene uncertain. The germline gives CDR1 SGHDT, CDR2 YYEEEE. V dropped 0 bases and J dropped 7 bases, with 13 bases sitting between them. The CDR3 runs 14 residues. The CDR3 sequence: CASSLASARGGYTF. CDR3 nucleotides: TGTGCCAGCAGCTTGGCCTCAGCGCGGGGTGGCTACACCTTC.

The chain combines TRBV7-2 with TRBJ2-5, with 9 bases identical to TRBD2. V shed 1 base and J 1 base; nucleotides not matched to a gene: 10. This CDR3 has 18 amino acids. Germline values: CDR1 SGHTA, CDR2 FQGNSA. The CDR3 region is CASSLGVSAGGPQETQYF. The CDR3, as DNA: TGTGCCAGCAGCTTAGGCGTGTCGGCGGGGGGGCCCCAAGAGACCCAGTACTTC.

The J gene is TRBJ2-5, the V gene TRBV5-1; 7 bases match TRBD1. This CDR3 is 17 amino acids long. Germline CDR1 SGHRS, CDR2 YFSETQ. The ends lost 4 bases at V and 5 bases at J; junction bases unmatched: 17. As DNA, the CDR3 is TGCGCCAGCAGCACAAGACAGGGCCGAGGGGGTGTGGAGACCCAGTACTTC. This gives the protein CASSTRQGRGGVETQYF. The variable domain in full, completed from reference TRBV5-1 and TRBJ2-5, reads KAGVTQTPRYLIKTRGQQVTLSCSPISGHRSVSWYQQTPGQGLQFLFEYFSETQRNKGNFPGRFSGRQFSNSRSEMNVSTLELGDSALYLCASSTRQGRGGVETQYFGPGTRLLVL.

The rearrangement uses TRBV15 and TRBJ2-1; weak D call: TRBD1 (6 bases). The V gene's germline CDR1 is LNHNV and CDR2 YYDKDF (reference sequence). The CDR3 is 15 residues long. Trimming shortened V by 0 bases and J by 10 bases, and 16 bases separated the two germline ends. CDR3 DNA sequence: TGTGCCACCAGCAGAGATAGTGTAGGGGGAAGAGAGCAGTTCTTC. This translates into CATSRDSVGGREQFF.

The chain couples TRBV20-1 to TRBJ2-7; D perhaps matches TRBD2 (5 bases). The CDR3 is 13 residues long. Germline loops: CDR1 DFQATT, CDR2 SNEGSKA (reference sequence). The germline V and J ends were trimmed by 5 bases and 7 bases, with 18 bases remaining between them. CDR3 loop: CSAAPGSRREQYF. For the CDR3, the DNA is TGCAGTGCTGCCCCCGGGTCAAGGAGGGAGCAGTACTTC.

V is TRBV5-5 and J is TRBJ2-3; the D gene is possibly TRBD1 (5 bases). Per germline, CDR1 SGHKS and CDR2 YYEKEE (reference sequence). The CDR3 contains 16 residues. V was pared by 3 bases and J by 6 bases, with 20 bases between. This CDR3 reads CASSSSQGKPSDTQYF. Written as DNA, the CDR3 is TGTGCCAGCAGCTCGTCCCAGGGTAAGCCGTCGGATACGCAGTATTTT.

The chain is built from TRBV5-1 and TRBJ2-4; D is tentatively TRBD1 or TRBD2 (6 bases each). Germline CDR1 and CDR2: SGHRS and YFSETQ. Trimming pared 1 base from V and 13 bases from J, leaving 24 bases between. The CDR3 spans 16 residues. In DNA, the CDR3 is TGCGCCAGCAGCTTGTGGAGGGGGGCAGGAACAGAGGAGCAGTACTTC. It yields the protein CASSLWRGAGTEEQYF.

The chain carries TRBV20-1 and TRBJ2-3; 8 nucleotides align to TRBD2. The V segment lost 0 bases and the J segment 1 base; nucleotides outside the gene matches: 9. The CDR3 loop spans 17 amino acids. Germline assignment: CDR1 DFQATT and CDR2 SNEGSKA (reference sequence). The CDR3 sequence: CSARDPGGAAGTDTQYF. As DNA, the CDR3 is TGCAGTGCTAGAGATCCCGGGGGGGCTGCGGGCACAGATACGCAGTATTTT.

This clonotype was seen more than once but under ten times. The J gene is TRBJ2-3, the V gene TRBV29-1; TRBD1 agrees at 7 bases. This CDR3 region has 13 residues. J was trimmed by 4 bases and V by 2 bases; bases with no gene match: 3. The germline gives CDR1 SQVTM, CDR2 ANQGSEA. The chain's CDR3 is CSVERQGADTQYF. CDR3 nucleotide sequence: TGCAGCGTTGAAAGACAGGGTGCAGATACGCAGTATTTT.

V gene TRBV29-1 combines with J gene TRBJ1-1, with no clear D. This CDR3 contains 13 residues. Per the germline V gene, CDR1 is SQVTM and CDR2 is ANQGSEA. The V end was cut by 4 bases, the J end by 0 bases, with 9 bases between. CDR3 in amino acids: CSVVGFMNTEAFF. The CDR3 coding sequence is TGCAGCGTTGTCGGATTCATGAACACTGAAGCTTTCTTT.

CDR3 region: CASSEAPGAGSNEQFF. CDR3 in DNA: TGTGCCAGCAGTGAAGCGCCAGGGGCCGGGTCCAATGAGCAGTTCTTC. This chain joins TRBV6-1 and TRBJ2-1, with D perhaps TRBD1 (6 bases). Trimming took 0 bases from V and 6 from J, leaving 15 bases between them. Germline V gene sequence: CDR1 MNHNS, CDR2 SASEGT. The CDR3 runs to 16 residues.

This clonotype occurred many times. CDR3 loop: CSARRPLAGETQYF. As DNA, the CDR3 is TGCAGTGCTAGGCGTCCTCTAGCTGGGGAGACCCAGTACTTC. This sequence joins TRBV20-1 and TRBJ2-5; D is possibly TRBD2 (5 bases). Deletions cut 3 bases from V and 5 bases from J, with 16 bases between. This CDR3 spans 14 amino acids. CDR1 is DFQATT, CDR2 SNEGSKA, per germline (reference sequence).

The genes are TRBV28 and TRBJ2-1; D gene unclear. Per the germline V gene, CDR1 is MDHEN and CDR2 is SYDVKM. The length of the CDR3 is 11 residues. Trimming left V 3 bases short and J 6 bases short, with 3 bases between. This chain's CDR3 is CASSFFNEQFF. CDR3 DNA sequence: TGTGCCAGCAGTTTTTTCAATGAGCAGTTCTTC.

The rearrangement joins TRBV7-8 to TRBJ2-4; D remains ambiguous. The CDR3 is made up of 16 amino acids. V was cut by 5 bases and J by 0 bases, with 14 bases left in between. The germline gives CDR1 SGHVS, CDR2 FQNEAQ. The DNA of the CDR3 is TGTGCCAGCAGCACATTAGGACCGCTAGCCAAAAACATTCAGTACTTC. Translating gives CASSTLGPLAKNIQYF.